This is a list of T cell receptor beta chains from one sample in a study of shared clonotypes between healthy human individuals. This table comes from immunoSEQ multiplex PCR, and its TCRdb copy is limited to in-frame clones, with some not included. The sample contains millions of clones, 95% of which appear only once. Sequencing was carried out using naive CD4+ T cells sorted from blood. These receptors all stem from a young man in good health. Each CDR3 is given with its conserved first and last residue. The order of the fields is V gene, J gene, clone size, D gene, CDR3 protein, CDR3 DNA. A D gene is named only where the DNA matches it firmly. Clone size is shown for a subset of rows, as once, few, many or a class of expanded clone.

TRBV2,TRBJ1-5,many,NA,CASRNERDQPQHF,TGTGCCAGCAGAAACGAACGTGATCAGCCCCAGCATTTT
TRBV10-2,TRBJ2-7,NA,NA,CASSALDREGEQYF,TGCGCCAGCAGTGCCCTGGACAGGGAGGGCGAGCAGTACTTC
TRBV10-1,TRBJ2-3,NA,NA,CASSESYGLTDTQYF,TGCGCCAGCAGTGAGTCGTATGGGTTGACAGATACGCAGTATTTT
TRBV18,TRBJ1-6,NA,NA,CASSPGTNSPLHF,TGTGCCAGCTCACCTGGGACCAATTCACCCCTCCACTTT
TRBV5-1,TRBJ2-2,NA,NA,CASSSDSTNTGELFF,TGCGCCAGCAGCTCGGACTCGACGAACACCGGGGAGCTGTTTTTT
TRBV6-5,TRBJ1-1,NA,TRBD1,CASSRGQGAAEAFF,TGTGCCAGCAGCAGAGGACAGGGGGCGGCTGAAGCTTTCTTT
TRBV7-6,TRBJ2-4,NA,NA,CASSLAPAGVVAKNIQYF,TGTGCCAGCAGCTTAGCACCGGCCGGGGTTGTGGCCAAAAACATTCAGTACTTC
TRBV30,TRBJ1-1,NA,NA,CAWSGRRTEAFF,TGTGCCTGGAGTGGCCGGCGCACTGAAGCTTTCTTT
TRBV30,TRBJ2-2,NA,NA,CAWSEGGYTGELFF,TGTGCCTGGAGTGAAGGGGGTTACACCGGGGAGCTGTTTTTT
TRBV15,TRBJ1-6,NA,NA,CATSREDSPLHF,TGTGCCACCAGCAGGGAGGATTCACCCCTCCACTTT
TRBV7-7,TRBJ2-2,NA,NA,CASSPLGLTSTGELFF,TGTGCTAGCAGCCCGCTAGGACTAACGAGCACCGGGGAGCTGTTTTTT
TRBV19,TRBJ2-3,NA,NA,CASSRADTQYF,TGTGCCAGTAGTAGGGCAGATACGCAGTATTTT
TRBV28,TRBJ1-3,NA,NA,CASNNWGSGNTIYF,TGTGCCAGCAACAACTGGGGTTCTGGAAACACCATATATTTT
TRBV7-9,TRBJ2-3,NA,NA,CASSSLRPTGTDTQYF,TGTGCCAGCAGCTCACTTCGACCCACCGGCACAGATACGCAGTATTTT
TRBV13,TRBJ1-3,NA,NA,CASSSRASTGNTIYF,TGTGCCAGCAGCTCAAGGGCCTCCACTGGAAACACCATATATTTT
TRBV14,TRBJ2-7,NA,TRBD2,CASSQAQREDEQYF,TGTGCCAGCAGCCAAGCGCAGCGGGAGGACGAGCAGTACTTC
TRBV30,TRBJ2-3,NA,NA,CAWSSEITDTQYF,TGTGCCTGGAGCTCGGAGATCACAGATACGCAGTATTTT
TRBV7-9,TRBJ2-1,NA,TRBD1,CASSYRQGSSYNEQFF,TGTGCCAGCAGCTATAGACAGGGGAGCTCCTACAATGAGCAGTTCTTC
TRBV18,TRBJ2-1,NA,NA,CASSPPGAPNNEQFF,TGTGCCAGCTCACCACCGGGAGCCCCAAACAATGAGCAGTTCTTC
TRBV7-3,TRBJ2-7,NA,TRBD1,CASSSTGENGEQYF,TGTGCCAGCAGCTCCACAGGGGAAAATGGCGAGCAGTACTTC
TRBV5-1,TRBJ2-1,NA,TRBD1,CASSLVTGTGDGNEQFF,TGCGCCAGCAGCCTGGTAACCGGGACAGGGGACGGGAATGAGCAGTTCTTC
TRBV30,TRBJ1-2,NA,TRBD1,CAWRDRGGYGYTF,TGTGCCTGGAGGGACAGGGGAGGCTATGGCTACACCTTC
TRBV4-1,TRBJ1-2,NA,NA,CASSQVGYGYTF,TGCGCCAGCAGCCAAGTTGGCTATGGCTACACCTTC
TRBV7-9,TRBJ1-2,NA,TRBD1,CASSFAKTVTGPYGYTF,TGTGCCAGCAGCTTCGCAAAGACAGTGACAGGGCCCTATGGCTACACCTTC
TRBV7-8,TRBJ1-2,NA,NA,CASSPGQNYGYTF,TGTGCCAGCAGCCCCGGGCAAAACTATGGCTACACCTTC
TRBV4-1,TRBJ2-3,NA,NA,CASSQGFEPGSHTQYF,TGCGCCAGCAGCCAAGGGTTCGAGCCCGGGTCACATACGCAGTATTTT
TRBV29-1,TRBJ2-1,once,NA,CSVEAGDEQFF,TGCAGCGTTGAAGCCGGGGATGAGCAGTTCTTC
TRBV5-1,TRBJ2-1,NA,TRBD2,CASSFGTSKHEQFF,TGCGCCAGCAGCTTCGGGACTAGTAAACATGAGCAGTTCTTC
TRBV10-3,TRBJ2-7,NA,TRBD1,CAIRPPGGEQYF,TGTGCCATCAGACCTCCAGGGGGCGAGCAGTACTTC
TRBV5-1,TRBJ1-4,NA,NA,CASSLGRGAHEKLFF,TGCGCCAGCAGCTTGGGTCGGGGGGCGCATGAAAAACTGTTTTTT
TRBV9,TRBJ1-2,NA,TRBD1,CASSVVGTGGLGYTF,TGTGCCAGCAGCGTAGTAGGGACAGGGGGACTTGGCTACACCTTC
TRBV5-4,TRBJ2-7,NA,TRBD1,CASSLNGRGLDEQYF,TGTGCCAGCAGCTTGAACGGCAGGGGGCTCGACGAGCAGTACTTC
TRBV7-2,TRBJ2-3,NA,NA,CASSLGLAADTQYF,TGTGCCAGCAGCTTAGGTCTAGCTGCAGATACGCAGTATTTT
TRBV5-1,TRBJ2-7,once,TRBD1,CASSDRVEQYF,TGCGCCAGCAGCGACAGGGTCGAGCAGTACTTC
TRBV28,TRBJ1-5,NA,NA,CASGDRRSNQPQHF,TGTGCCAGCGGGGACCGCAGGAGCAATCAGCCCCAGCATTTT
TRBV9,TRBJ1-6,NA,TRBD1,CASSIQGGNSPLHF,TGTGCCAGCAGCATACAGGGGGGAAATTCACCCCTCCACTTT
TRBV6-1,TRBJ1-6,NA,NA,CASSEYQNSPLHF,TGTGCCAGCAGTGAATACCAAAATTCACCCCTCCACTTT
TRBV6-5,TRBJ2-3,NA,TRBD2,CASSYWRGRNTDTQYF,TGTGCCAGCAGTTACTGGCGGGGGAGAAACACAGATACGCAGTATTTT
TRBV10-3,TRBJ1-6,NA,NA,CAISSGAVGSPLHF,TGTGCCATCAGCTCCGGCGCAGTAGGCTCACCCCTCCACTTT
TRBV5-6,TRBJ1-5,NA,NA,CASSFDGARSNQPQHF,TGTGCCAGCAGCTTCGATGGGGCCCGAAGCAATCAGCCCCAGCATTTT
TRBV6-5,TRBJ2-3,NA,TRBD2,CASSYYGGGPDTQYF,TGTGCCAGCAGTTACTATGGCGGGGGGCCAGATACGCAGTATTTT
TRBV20-1,TRBJ2-3,NA,NA,CSARTDTQYF,TGCAGTGCTAGGACAGATACGCAGTATTTT
TRBV5-1,TRBJ2-1,NA,TRBD2,CATASGSGFNNEQFF,TGCGCCACAGCTAGCGGGAGTGGGTTTAACAATGAGCAGTTCTTC
TRBV30,TRBJ1-2,NA,NA,CAWRSGLYYGYTF,TGTGCCTGGAGATCAGGGTTGTACTATGGCTACACCTTC
TRBV7-2,TRBJ1-6,NA,NA,CASSSGLGSPLHF,TGTGCCAGCAGCTCGGGCTTGGGTTCACCCCTCCACTTT
TRBV30,TRBJ2-7,NA,NA,CAWSVEVPGEQYF,TGTGCCTGGAGTGTGGAGGTACCGGGCGAGCAGTACTTC